This T cell receptor (beta chain) was sequenced in a study of blood T cell repertoires in COVID-19. The wider study: Italy, Spain and the United States were the sources of the convalescent and acute COVID-19 samples.

Germline CDR1 and CDR2: SGHNT and YENEEA. The V end lost 1 base, the J end lost 3 bases, and 8 bases lay between the germline ends. This CDR3 is built from 14 residues. Per the study methods: By means of reference gene primer amplification, nucleated cell counts were estimated. Profiled with immunoSEQ multiplex PCR; TCRdb holds only in-frame clones, not every one. The DNA gave D and trimming, while V, J and clone size come from that table. In the table there are approximately 300,000 clones, about 85% of which are singletons. J is TRBJ2-3 and V is TRBV11-3; possible D gene TRBD2, 5 bases. The sample consisted of peripheral blood. The TCR sequence derives from a woman between 45 and 65 years old who had recovered from COVID-19. The DNA for the CDR3 is TGTGCCAGCAGCTTAGCCGGCGGGACAGATACGCAGTATTTT. Translating gives CASSLAGGTDTQYF. The variable domain in full, completed from reference TRBV11-3 and TRBJ2-3, reads EAGVVQSPRYKIIEKKQPVAFWCNPISGHNTLYWYLQNLGQGPELLIRYENEEAVDDSQLPKDRFSAERLKGVDSTLKIQPAELGDSAVYLCASSLAGGTDTQYFGPGTRLTVL.